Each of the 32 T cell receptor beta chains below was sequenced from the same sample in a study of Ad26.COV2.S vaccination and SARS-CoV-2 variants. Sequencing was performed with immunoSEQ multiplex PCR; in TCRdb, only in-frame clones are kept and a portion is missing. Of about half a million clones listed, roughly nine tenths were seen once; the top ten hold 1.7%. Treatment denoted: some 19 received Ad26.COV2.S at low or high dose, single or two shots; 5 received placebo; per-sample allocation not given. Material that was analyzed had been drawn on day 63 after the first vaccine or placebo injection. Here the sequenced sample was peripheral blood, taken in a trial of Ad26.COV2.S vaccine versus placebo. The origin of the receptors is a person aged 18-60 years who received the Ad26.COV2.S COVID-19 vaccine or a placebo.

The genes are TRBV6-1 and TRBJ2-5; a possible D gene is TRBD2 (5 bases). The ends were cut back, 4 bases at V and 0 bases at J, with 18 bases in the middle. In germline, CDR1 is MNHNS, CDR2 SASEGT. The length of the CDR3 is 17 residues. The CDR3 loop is CASSVRGPGGYQETQYF. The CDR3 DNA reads TGTGCCAGCAGTGTCCGGGGTCCGGGCGGTTACCAAGAGACCCAGTACTTC.

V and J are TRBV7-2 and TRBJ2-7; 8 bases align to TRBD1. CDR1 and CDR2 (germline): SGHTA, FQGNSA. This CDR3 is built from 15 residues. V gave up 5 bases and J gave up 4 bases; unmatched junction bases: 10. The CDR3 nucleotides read TGTGCCAGCAGCCCCGACAGGGGCGGTGGATACGAGCAGTACTTC. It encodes CASSPDRGGGYEQYF.

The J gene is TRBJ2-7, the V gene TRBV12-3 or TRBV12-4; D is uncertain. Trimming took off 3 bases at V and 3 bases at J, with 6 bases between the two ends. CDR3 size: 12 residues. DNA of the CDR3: TGTGCCAGCAGTTTTATCCGCTACGAGCAGTACTTC. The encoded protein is CASSFIRYEQYF.

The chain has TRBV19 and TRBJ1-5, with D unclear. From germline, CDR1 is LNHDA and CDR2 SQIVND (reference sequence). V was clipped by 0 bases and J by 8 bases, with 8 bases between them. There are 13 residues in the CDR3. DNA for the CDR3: TGTGCCAGTAGTATAGAGGCGGGGAAGCCCCAGCATTTT. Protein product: CASSIEAGKPQHF.

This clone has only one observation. The CDR3 here is CASSAGHVSNYGYTF. CDR3 sequence (DNA): TGCGCCAGCAGCGCGGGACACGTTAGTAACTATGGCTACACCTTC. The chain combines TRBV5-1 with TRBJ1-2; perhaps TRBD1 as D (6 bases). CDR1 is SGHRS, CDR2 YFSETQ, per germline. This CDR3 has 15 amino acids. Trimming removed 4 bases at V and 1 base at J, with 14 bases between.

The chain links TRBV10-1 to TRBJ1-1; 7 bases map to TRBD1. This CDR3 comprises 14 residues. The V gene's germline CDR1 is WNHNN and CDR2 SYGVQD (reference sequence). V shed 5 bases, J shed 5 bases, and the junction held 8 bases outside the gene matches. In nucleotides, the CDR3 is TGCGCCAGCAGTAGAGAGGGGGCATTGACTGAAGCTTTCTTT. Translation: CASSREGALTEAFF.

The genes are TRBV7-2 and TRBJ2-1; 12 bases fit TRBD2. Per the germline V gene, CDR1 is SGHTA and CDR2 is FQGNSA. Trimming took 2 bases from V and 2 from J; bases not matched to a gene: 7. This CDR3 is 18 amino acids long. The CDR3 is CASSLMGLAGGAYNEQFF. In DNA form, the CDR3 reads TGTGCCAGCAGCTTAATGGGCCTAGCGGGGGGGGCCTACAATGAGCAGTTCTTC.

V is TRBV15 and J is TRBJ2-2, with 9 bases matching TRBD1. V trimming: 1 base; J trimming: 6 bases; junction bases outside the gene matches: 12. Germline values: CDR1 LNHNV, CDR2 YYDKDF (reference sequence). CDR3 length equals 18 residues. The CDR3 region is CATSRVFSRQGVAGELFF. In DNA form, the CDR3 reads TGTGCCACCAGCAGAGTTTTTTCGCGACAGGGGGTAGCCGGGGAGCTGTTTTTT.

CDR3 in amino acids: CASSLMDRAYEQYF. The CDR3 bases are TGTGCCAGCTCACTGATGGACAGGGCCTACGAGCAGTACTTC. V and J are TRBV18 and TRBJ2-7, with 8 positions matching TRBD1. CDR1 is KGHSH, CDR2 LQKENI, per germline. This CDR3 contains 14 residues. Trimming at V came to 4 bases and at J to 2 bases, leaving 4 bases not matched to a gene.

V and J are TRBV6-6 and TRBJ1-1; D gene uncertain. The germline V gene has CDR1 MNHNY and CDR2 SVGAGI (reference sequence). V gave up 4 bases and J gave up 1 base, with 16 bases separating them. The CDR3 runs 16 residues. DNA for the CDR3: TGTGCCAGCAGTTTCCTCACATCTGATAAGAACACTGAAGCTTTCTTT. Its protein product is CASSFLTSDKNTEAFF.

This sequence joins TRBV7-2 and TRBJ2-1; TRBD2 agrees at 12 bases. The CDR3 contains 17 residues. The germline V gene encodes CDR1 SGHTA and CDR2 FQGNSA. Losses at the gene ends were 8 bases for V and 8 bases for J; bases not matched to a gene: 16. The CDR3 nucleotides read TGTGCCAGCGGACAACGACCTCTAGCGGGAGGGCCCTATGAGCAGTTCTTC. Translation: CASGQRPLAGGPYEQFF.

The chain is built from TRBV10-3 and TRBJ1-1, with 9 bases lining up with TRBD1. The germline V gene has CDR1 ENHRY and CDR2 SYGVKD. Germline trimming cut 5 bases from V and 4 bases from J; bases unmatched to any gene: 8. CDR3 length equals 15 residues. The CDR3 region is CAISQQGAGGTEAFF. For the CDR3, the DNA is TGTGCCATCAGTCAACAGGGGGCAGGGGGCACTGAAGCTTTCTTT.

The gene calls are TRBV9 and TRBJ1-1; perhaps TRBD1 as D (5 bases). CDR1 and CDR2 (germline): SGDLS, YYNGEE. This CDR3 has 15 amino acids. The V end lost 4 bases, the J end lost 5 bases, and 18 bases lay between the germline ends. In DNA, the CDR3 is TGTGCCAGCAGCCCCCCGGGGCAGGGAAGGACTGAAGCTTTCTTT. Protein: CASSPPGQGRTEAFF.

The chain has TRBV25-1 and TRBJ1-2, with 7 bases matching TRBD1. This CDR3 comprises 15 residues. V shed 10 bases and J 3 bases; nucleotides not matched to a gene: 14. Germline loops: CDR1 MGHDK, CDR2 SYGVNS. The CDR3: CATSLGSGTDYGYTF. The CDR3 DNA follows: TGTGCCACCTCCCTGGGCTCCGGGACAGACTATGGCTACACCTTC.

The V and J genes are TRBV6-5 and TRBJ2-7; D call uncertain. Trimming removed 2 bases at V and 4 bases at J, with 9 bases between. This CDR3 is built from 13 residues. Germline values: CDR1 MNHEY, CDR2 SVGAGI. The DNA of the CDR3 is TGTGCCAGCAGTTACGGGGTTCAGTACGAGCAGTACTTC. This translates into CASSYGVQYEQYF.

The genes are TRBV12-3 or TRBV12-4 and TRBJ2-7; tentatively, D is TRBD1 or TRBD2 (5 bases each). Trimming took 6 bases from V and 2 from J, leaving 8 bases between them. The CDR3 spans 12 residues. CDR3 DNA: TGTGCCAGCAGAAGGGACGCCTACGAGCAGTACTTC. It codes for CASRRDAYEQYF.

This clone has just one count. The CDR3 DNA sequence: TGCAGCGTTGTTGGGGCCTCCTACGAGCAGTACTTC. Its protein product is CSVVGASYEQYF. The V call is TRBV29-1, the J call TRBJ2-7, with a tentative D call TRBD1 (5 bases). V was shortened by 4 bases and J by 0 bases, with 7 bases between the two germline ends. Germline V CDR1 and CDR2: SQVTM, ANQGSEA. There are 12 residues in the CDR3.

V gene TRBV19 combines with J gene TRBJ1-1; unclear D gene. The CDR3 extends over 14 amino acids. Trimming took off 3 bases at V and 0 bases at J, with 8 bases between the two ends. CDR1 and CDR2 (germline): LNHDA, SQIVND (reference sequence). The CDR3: CASSIGPMNTEAFF. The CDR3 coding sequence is TGTGCCAGTAGTATCGGTCCAATGAACACTGAAGCTTTCTTT.

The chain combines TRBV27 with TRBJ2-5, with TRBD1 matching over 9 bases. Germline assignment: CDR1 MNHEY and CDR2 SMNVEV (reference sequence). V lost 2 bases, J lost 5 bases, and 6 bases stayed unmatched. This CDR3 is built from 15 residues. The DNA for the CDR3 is TGTGCCAGCAGTTTAGGGACAGGGCTTGTGGAGACCCAGTACTTC. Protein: CASSLGTGLVETQYF.

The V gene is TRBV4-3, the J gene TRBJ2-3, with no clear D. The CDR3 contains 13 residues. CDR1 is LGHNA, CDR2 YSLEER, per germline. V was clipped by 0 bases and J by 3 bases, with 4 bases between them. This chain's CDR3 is CASSQDITDTQYF. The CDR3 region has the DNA TGCGCCAGCAGCCAAGATATAACAGATACGCAGTATTTT.

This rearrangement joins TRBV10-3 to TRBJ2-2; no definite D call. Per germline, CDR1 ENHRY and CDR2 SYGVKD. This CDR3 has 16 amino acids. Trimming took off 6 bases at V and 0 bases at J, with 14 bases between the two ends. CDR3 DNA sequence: TGTGCCATCAGGGCCTCCCAAGGGCCGAACACCGGGGAGCTGTTTTTT. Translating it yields CAIRASQGPNTGELFF.

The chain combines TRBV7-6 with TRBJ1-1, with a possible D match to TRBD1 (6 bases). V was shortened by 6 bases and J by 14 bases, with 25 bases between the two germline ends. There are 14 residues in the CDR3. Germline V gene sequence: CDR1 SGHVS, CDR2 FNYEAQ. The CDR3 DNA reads TGTGCCAGCAGTTCGGGGGGGCGGAGAACAGAGTGGTTCTTT. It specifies CASSSGGRRTEWFF.

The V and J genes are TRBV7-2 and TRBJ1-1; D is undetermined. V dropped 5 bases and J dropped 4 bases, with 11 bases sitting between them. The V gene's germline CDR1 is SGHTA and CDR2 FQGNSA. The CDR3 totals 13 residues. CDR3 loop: CASSHGRLTEAFF. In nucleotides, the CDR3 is TGTGCCAGCAGCCACGGACGCCTCACTGAAGCTTTCTTT.

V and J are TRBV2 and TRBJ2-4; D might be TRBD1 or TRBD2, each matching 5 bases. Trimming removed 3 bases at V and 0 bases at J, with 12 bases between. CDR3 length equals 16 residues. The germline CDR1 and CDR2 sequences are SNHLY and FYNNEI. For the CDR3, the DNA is TGTGCCAGCAGTGAGGATACAGGACTAGCCAAAAACATTCAGTACTTC. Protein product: CASSEDTGLAKNIQYF.

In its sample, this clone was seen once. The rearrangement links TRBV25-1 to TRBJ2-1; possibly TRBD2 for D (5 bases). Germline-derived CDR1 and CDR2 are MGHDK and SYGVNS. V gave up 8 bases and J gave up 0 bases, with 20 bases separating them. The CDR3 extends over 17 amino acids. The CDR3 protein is CASLPSGKRGSYNEQFF. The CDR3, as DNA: TGTGCCAGCCTCCCCTCGGGGAAAAGAGGCTCCTACAATGAGCAGTTCTTC.

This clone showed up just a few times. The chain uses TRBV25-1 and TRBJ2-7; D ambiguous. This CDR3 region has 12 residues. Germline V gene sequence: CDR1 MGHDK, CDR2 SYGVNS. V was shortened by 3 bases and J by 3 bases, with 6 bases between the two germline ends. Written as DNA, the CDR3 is TGTGCCAGCAGTGATTGGGACTACGAGCAGTACTTC. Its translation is CASSDWDYEQYF.

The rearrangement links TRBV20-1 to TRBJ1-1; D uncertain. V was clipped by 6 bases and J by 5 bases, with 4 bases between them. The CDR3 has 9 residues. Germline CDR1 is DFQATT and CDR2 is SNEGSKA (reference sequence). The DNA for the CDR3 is TGCAGTGCGCAGACTGAAGCTTTCTTT. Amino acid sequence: CSAQTEAFF.

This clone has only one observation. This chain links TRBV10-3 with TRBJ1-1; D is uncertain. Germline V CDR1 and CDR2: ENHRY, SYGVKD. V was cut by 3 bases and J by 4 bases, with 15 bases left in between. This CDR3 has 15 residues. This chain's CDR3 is CAISDITVDGTEAFF. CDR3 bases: TGTGCCATCAGTGATATCACTGTGGATGGCACTGAAGCTTTCTTT.

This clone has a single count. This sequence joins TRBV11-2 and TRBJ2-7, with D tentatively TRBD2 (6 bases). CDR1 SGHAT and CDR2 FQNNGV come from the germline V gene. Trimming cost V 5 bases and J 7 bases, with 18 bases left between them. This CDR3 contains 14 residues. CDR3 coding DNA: TGTGCCAGCAGCCGGAACTGGAAGGCGGGAGAGCAGTACTTC. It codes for CASSRNWKAGEQYF.

DNA of the CDR3: TGTGCCAGTAGTATGCTCACAGGAAAACTGTTTTTT. This encodes CASSMLTGKLFF. The chain combines TRBV19 with TRBJ1-4; D may be TRBD1 (5 bases). CDR3 length: 12 amino acids. The V gene's germline CDR1 is LNHDA and CDR2 SQIVND (reference sequence). Trimming took off 3 bases at V and 10 bases at J, with 9 bases between the two ends.

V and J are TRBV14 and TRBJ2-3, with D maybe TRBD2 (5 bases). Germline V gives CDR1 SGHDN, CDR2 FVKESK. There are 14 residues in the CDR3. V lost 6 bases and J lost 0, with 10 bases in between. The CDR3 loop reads CASRDGGSTDTQYF. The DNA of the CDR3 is TGTGCCAGCAGAGACGGCGGGAGCACAGATACGCAGTATTTT.

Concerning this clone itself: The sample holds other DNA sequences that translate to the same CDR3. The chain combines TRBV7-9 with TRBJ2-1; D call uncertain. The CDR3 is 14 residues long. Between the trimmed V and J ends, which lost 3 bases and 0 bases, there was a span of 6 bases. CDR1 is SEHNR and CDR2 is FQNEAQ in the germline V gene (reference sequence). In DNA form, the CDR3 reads TGTGCCAGCAGCTTGGAAGGCTCCTACAATGAGCAGTTCTTC. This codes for CASSLEGSYNEQFF.